This TCR beta chain was identified in a study of blood T cell repertoires in COVID-19 (dated by TCRdb to about 2020). As for the study more broadly: Samples covering the acute and convalescent phases of COVID-19 were provided by collaborators in the United States, Italy and Spain. Deeply sampled blood TCRbeta repertoires from subjects exposed to, actively infected with, or recovered from COVID-19 were included in the dataset. The repertoires were made available in a free public database intended to serve as a resource for research on the immune response to SARS-CoV-2. The samples were drawn from two sources: the first 160 participants of the ongoing ImmuneRACE study, and 1,000 to 1,500 subjects contributed by 6 global collaborators. Sample metadata almost always included a de-identified subject ID, COVID-19 status, age in years and sex. The prospective study material was composed of cDNA or gDNA derived from T cells, B-cell-depleted T cells, or PBMCs. Where available, HLA class I and class II types were taken from metadata supplied by the sample provider and were not determined by assay-based typing.

The collaborating institutions used their own protocols to collect whole blood in K2EDTA tubes. For TCRbeta analysis, collaborators shipped samples as frozen whole blood, isolated PBMCs, or DNA extracted from either of those sample types. General study outcomes and caveats: Clinical and demographic metadata were provided uncurated, with the amount varying by source and participant.

TCRbeta CDR3 regions were amplified from genomic DNA by means of the immunoSEQ Assay, a bias-controlled multiplex PCR. Per the original workflow: Nucleated cell counts per sample were estimated from amplification of reference gene primers within the assay. To quantify the absolute abundance of each unique TCRbeta CDR3 rearrangement, sequence reads were collapsed and filtered. For each sample, productive Simpson clonality was calculated as the square root of Simpson's diversity index across productive rearrangements. As stored in TCRdb, this immuneACCESS dataset retains in-frame rearrangements with V and J assigned. A fraction of the clones does not appear; measured against another copy, unresolved V genes explain less than half of the discrepancy, and the remainder lacks a known reason. The DNA gave D and trimming, while V, J and clone size come from that table. The sample records around 220,000 clones, roughly nine tenths of which are singletons. 2.2% of the sample is taken by the ten largest.

In the case of this clone: Its specific antigen is unknown. One base away there is no much larger clone; base qualities are not given.

CDR1 SGHKS and CDR2 YYEKEE were looked up in the germline V gene (reference sequence). V is shortened by 7 bases, J by 6 bases, and the region joining them spans 13 bases. The CDR3 runs 13 amino acids, cysteine and phenylalanine included. The retained sequence is limited to the CDR3, 39 bases, with the frame set at the first base. The sample was peripheral blood. The chain uses TRBV5-5 and TRBJ2-2; a weak D assignment points to TRBD2 (6 bases agree). The origin of this receptor is a woman in her fifties or sixties with acute or convalescent COVID-19. The DNA is as follows: TGTGCCAGCCGCTGGTGGGGGGCCGGGGAGCTGTTTTTT. Translated, this gives CASRWWGAGELFF. Joined to the reference TRBV5-5 and TRBJ2-2 proteins, this CDR3 gives the full variable domain: DAGVTQSPTHLIKTRGQQVTLRCSPISGHKSVSWYQQVLGQGPQFIFQYYEKEERGRGNFPDRFSARQFPNYSSELNVNALLLGDSALYLCASRWWGAGELFFGEGSRLTVL.